A selection of T cell receptor beta chains follows, all from one sample in a study of T cell responses to AZD1222 COVID-19 vaccine. Data came from immunoSEQ multiplex PCR; TCRdb stores just in-frame clones and leaves some out. Here the sample spans 85,000 to 95,000 clones, about 88% being singletons. This material consisted of peripheral blood, taken 28 days after the second AZD1222 dose. The receptors come from an adult who received the AZD1222 COVID-19 vaccine. Both conserved end residues are part of each CDR3. The D gene is left open where the match is weak. Clone size is not always given. Where it is, it says once, few, many or a class for expanded clones.

12 NA TRBJ2-3 NA TRBV11-2 TGTGCCAGCAGCCCCCAATCAGATACGCAGTATTTT CASSPQSDTQYF
14 once TRBJ1-2 NA TRBV28 TGTGCCAGCACCCTCGGTGGCAGAACTTATGGCTACACCTTC CASTLGGRTYGYTF
13 once TRBJ2-7 NA TRBV5-4 TGTGCCAGCAGCTTGCCTGGGGACTACGAGCAGTACTTC CASSLPGDYEQYF
16 NA TRBJ2-3 TRBD1 TRBV11-3 TGTGCCAGCAGCCCAAGGGACAGCCCTAGCACAGATACGCAGTATTTT CASSPRDSPSTDTQYF
16 once TRBJ1-1 NA TRBV19 TGTGCCAGTAGTATAGGCCGGGACACGACCAACACTGAAGCTTTCTTT CASSIGRDTTNTEAFF
14 NA TRBJ1-1 NA TRBV7-9 TGTGCCAGCGCCCCCGACCCGCTGAACACTGAAGCTTTCTTT CASAPDPLNTEAFF
14 NA TRBJ1-2 TRBD1 TRBV6-5 TGTGCCAGCAGTTACTCGAACAGGGGCTATGGCTACACCTTC CASSYSNRGYGYTF
15 NA TRBJ1-4 NA TRBV28 TGTGCCAGCAGCTCTGTTGTTCCCAAGGATGAAAAACTGTTTTTT CASSSVVPKDEKLFF
14 NA TRBJ1-1 NA TRBV19 TGTGCCAGTAGTATTCAGGGCTCGAACACTGAAGCTTTCTTT CASSIQGSNTEAFF
15 once TRBJ1-5 NA TRBV30 TGTGCCTGGAGTACCCATTCGGCCAGCAATCAGCCCCAGCATTTT CAWSTHSASNQPQHF
13 NA TRBJ1-5 NA TRBV7-2 TGTGCCAGCAGCCCGCAGCGCAATCAGCCCCAGCATTTT CASSPQRNQPQHF
15 NA TRBJ1-1 NA TRBV6-1 TGTGCCAGCAGTGAACGCGGGACGGCGAACACTGAAGCTTTCTTT CASSERGTANTEAFF
13 NA TRBJ1-1 NA TRBV5-1 TGCGCCAGCAGCTTGGCTGTTAACACTGAAGCTTTCTTT CASSLAVNTEAFF
14 NA TRBJ1-1 NA TRBV27 TGTGCCAGCTTTGATCCCACTATGAACACTGAAGCTTTCTTT CASFDPTMNTEAFF
14 NA TRBJ2-1 NA TRBV5-1 TGCGCCAGCAGTTCGGGACATTACTACAATGAGCAGTTCTTC CASSSGHYYNEQFF
13 once TRBJ1-4 NA TRBV5-8 TGTGCCAGCAGCTCGGGACGGAATGAAAAACTGTTTTTT CASSSGRNEKLFF
13 NA TRBJ2-1 TRBD1 TRBV29-1 TGCAGCGGCGGACAGGGGGCGTACAATGAGCAGTTCTTC CSGGQGAYNEQFF